The present T cell receptor beta chain was sequenced within a study of cytomegalovirus exposure and HLA in healthy donors. Assay used: immunoSEQ multiplex PCR; TCRdb lists only in-frame clones, some missing. The sample lists about 160,000 clones, 85% occurring once. Germline CDR1 MNHEY, CDR2 SVGAGI. CDR3 size: 13 residues. Unmatched junction bases numbered 5, after V lost 7 bases and J lost 6 bases. The source material was PBMCs. The rearrangement uses TRBV6-5 and TRBJ2-2, with 7 positions matching TRBD2. This receptor was identified in a man aged 30 to 45 in good health and CMV-seropositive. The CDR3 sequence is CASTASGPGELFF. In DNA, the CDR3 is TGTGCCAGCACGGCTAGCGGTCCCGGGGAGCTGTTTTTT.